This TCR beta chain is from a study of cytotoxic CD8 clonotypes in ibrutinib-treated CLL. General study points: Sustained-remission patients were sampled at one set of times and progressing patients at different ones.

Measured with immunoSEQ multiplex PCR; TCRdb has only the in-frame clones, and not every one. The sample consists of 300,000 to 350,000 clones, approximately 80% of them appearing once. The CDR3 loop spans 13 amino acids. Germline assignment: CDR1 LNHNV and CDR2 YYDKDF (reference sequence). V lost 3 bases, J lost 16 bases, and 19 bases lay in between. A note on this clone: The antigen remains undetermined.

Sequences were derived from PBMCs, sampled before ibrutinib treatment. The V call is TRBV15, the J call TRBJ2-1; tentatively, D is TRBD2 (6 bases). The sequence was obtained from a human donor with chronic lymphocytic leukemia. The CDR3 nucleotides are TGTGCCACCAGCAGGGGTGTTGGCCGCGGGGTATTCTTC. Protein sequence: CATSRGVGRGVFF.